Listed here are 27 T cell receptor beta chains from one sample, sequenced in a study of blood T cell repertoires in COVID-19. The assay was immunoSEQ multiplex PCR, and TCRdb's table has in-frame clones only and misses some. In the table there are roughly 91,000 clones, over 60% of which are singletons. Source material: peripheral blood. All receptors derive from an older man with acute or convalescent COVID-19.

Only one count was recorded for this clone. This rearrangement joins TRBV3-1 (or the pseudogene TRBV3-2) to TRBJ2-2, with 8 nucleotides matching TRBD1. Germline V gene lookup returns CDR1 LGHDT and CDR2 YNNKEL (reference sequence). The CDR3 totals 15 residues. The V gene end was trimmed by 5 bases and the J gene end by 4 bases; junction bases not matched to a gene: 6. The CDR3 loop is CASSARQGPTGELFF. The CDR3 nucleotides are TGTGCCAGCAGCGCCCGACAGGGGCCCACCGGGGAGCTGTTTTTT.

The CDR3 bases are TGTGCCAGCAGTTACTTCGCCCCCGGTGGCTACACCTTC. Its protein is CASSYFAPGGYTF. V is TRBV6-5 and J is TRBJ1-2; D gene unclear. The germline V and J ends were trimmed by 1 base and 7 bases, with 10 bases remaining between them. The CDR3 is 13 amino acids. Germline CDR1 and CDR2: MNHEY and SVGAGI.

This chain joins TRBV23-1 and TRBJ2-7; D gene ambiguous. TRBV23-1 is sorted into the ORF group, with uncertain function. CDR3 length: 14 amino acids. V gave up 8 bases and J gave up 1 base, with 15 bases separating them. The CDR3 bases are TGCGCCAGCCGGCGGAGACCTTTTTCCTACGAGCAGTACTTC. This sequence encodes CASRRRPFSYEQYF.

The CDR3: CSVATGYTEAFF. CDR3 nucleotide sequence: TGCAGCGTTGCGACAGGGTACACTGAAGCTTTCTTT. The chain links TRBV29-1 to TRBJ1-1, with TRBD1 matching 7 bases. The ends lost 4 bases at V and 3 bases at J; junction bases unmatched: 2. In germline, CDR1 is SQVTM, CDR2 ANQGSEA. This CDR3 is built from 12 residues.

This clone came up a few times. The chain is built from TRBV27 and TRBJ1-6; weak D call: TRBD1 (5 bases). Looked up from germline, CDR1 is MNHEY and CDR2 is SMNVEV (reference sequence). There are 15 residues in the CDR3. V was trimmed by 3 bases and J by 6 bases, leaving 12 bases between them. The CDR3 bases are TGTGCCAGCAGTTTTGGGGGGAACCGTAATTCACCCCTCCACTTT. Its translation: CASSFGGNRNSPLHF.

The chain uses TRBV5-1 and TRBJ1-2; D is unclear. Germline-derived CDR1 and CDR2 are SGHRS and YFSETQ. V lost 0 bases and J 3 bases, leaving 9 bases between the germline ends. The CDR3 length is 14 residues. CDR3 bases: TGCGCCAGCAGCTTGGTCGGAGAGGACTATGGCTACACCTTC. Amino acid sequence: CASSLVGEDYGYTF.

The chain has TRBV6-4 and TRBJ1-2, with TRBD1 matching 9 bases. Germline V CDR1 and CDR2: MRHNA, SNTAGT. Germline trimming cut 6 bases from V and 4 bases from J; bases unmatched to any gene: 18. The CDR3 loop spans 18 amino acids. For the CDR3, the DNA is TGTGCCAGCAGATCCCTCCGGGACAGGGAGTTGTGGAGCTATGGCTACACCTTC. Translation: CASRSLRDRELWSYGYTF.

The genes are TRBV5-1 and TRBJ2-4, with D maybe TRBD1 (6 bases). This CDR3 is built from 14 residues. Looked up from germline, CDR1 is SGHRS and CDR2 is YFSETQ. The V end was cut by 0 bases, the J end by 8 bases, with 12 bases between. The CDR3 DNA reads as TGCGCCAGCAGCTTGGACCAGGGGACGGACATTCAGTACTTC. Its translation: CASSLDQGTDIQYF.

The chain uses TRBV27 and TRBJ2-1; D unclear. The CDR3 has 13 amino acids. In germline, CDR1 is MNHEY, CDR2 SMNVEV (reference sequence). Trimming removed 2 bases at V and 5 bases at J, with 7 bases between. In nucleotides, the CDR3 is TGTGCCAGCAGTTTAAGAGAAAACAATGAGCAGTTCTTC. Translated, it gives CASSLRENNEQFF.

This chain links TRBV4-1 with TRBJ2-1; a possible D gene is TRBD1 (6 bases). V was pared by 4 bases and J by 0 bases, with 10 bases between. Germline V lookup: CDR1 MGHRA, CDR2 YSYEKL. The CDR3 is made up of 15 amino acids. The CDR3 region has the DNA TGCGCCAGCAGCCTGGACAGCCGCTCCTACAATGAGCAGTTCTTC. Translation: CASSLDSRSYNEQFF.

This chain joins TRBV6-5 and TRBJ1-5; 7 bases line up with TRBD1. The length of the CDR3 is 14 residues. J gave up 3 bases and V 5 bases, and 4 bases lay outside the gene matches. Germline CDR1 reads MNHEY; CDR2 reads SVGAGI. For the CDR3, the DNA is TGTGCCAGCAGTATAGACAGGGACAATCAGCCCCAGCATTTT. Its protein is CASSIDRDNQPQHF.

The chain has TRBV10-1 and TRBJ2-1; the match to TRBD1 covers 12 bases. Unmatched junction bases numbered 4, after V lost 4 bases and J lost 6 bases. The CDR3 has 15 amino acids. Germline CDR1 is WNHNN and CDR2 is SYGVQD (reference sequence). The CDR3 is CASSAGQGALNEQFF. The DNA of the CDR3 is TGCGCCAGCAGTGCGGGACAGGGGGCCCTCAATGAGCAGTTCTTC.

The genes are TRBV27 and TRBJ1-2; 7 bases map to TRBD1. Germline CDR1 is MNHEY and CDR2 is SMNVEV (reference sequence). This CDR3 is 13 amino acids long. V lost 6 bases to trimming and J lost 13 bases; unmatched junction nucleotides: 14. CDR3 nucleotide sequence: TGTGCCAGCAGAATGCCGGGACAGATTATTTTCACCTTC. Its translation: CASRMPGQIIFTF.

The V and J genes are TRBV2 and TRBJ1-2; D is perhaps TRBD1 (5 bases). V was pared by 7 bases and J by 2 bases, with 11 bases between. Germline CDR1 is SNHLY and CDR2 is FYNNEI. This CDR3 is 13 amino acids long. CDR3 sequence: CASTRTLNYGYTF. CDR3 bases: TGTGCCAGCACCCGGACACTGAACTATGGCTACACCTTC.

This rearrangement joins TRBV10-2 to TRBJ1-2, with TRBD1 as a possible D gene (6 bases). Trimming cost V 6 bases and J 3 bases, with 8 bases left between them. The CDR3 extends over 12 amino acids. Germline assignment: CDR1 WSHSY and CDR2 SAAADI. The DNA of the CDR3 is TGCGCCAGCAGAGGGGGAGACTATGGCTACACCTTC. Translated: CASRGGDYGYTF.

This clone was counted a few times. The V gene is TRBV6-5, the J gene TRBJ2-3; 7 nucleotides agree with TRBD1. The V gene end was trimmed by 7 bases and the J gene end by 0 bases; junction bases not matched to a gene: 7. There are 15 residues in the CDR3. CDR1 and CDR2 from the germline V gene are MNHEY and SVGAGI. CDR3 coding DNA: TGTGCCAGCATCCCTAGGACAGGTAGCACAGATACGCAGTATTTT. Protein sequence: CASIPRTGSTDTQYF.

The rearrangement links TRBV28 to TRBJ2-7; 10 bases map to TRBD1. With V trimmed by 6 bases and J by 5 bases, 4 bases remained unmatched. The CDR3 covers 13 residues. In germline, CDR1 is MDHEN, CDR2 SYDVKM. The CDR3 region is CASSLGQGDEQYV. The CDR3 nucleotides are TGTGCCAGCAGCCTCGGACAGGGGGACGAGCAGTACGTC.

This chain links TRBV9 with TRBJ2-3, with D unresolved. The V gene's germline CDR1 is SGDLS and CDR2 YYNGEE. CDR3 length: 17 amino acids. V was pared by 2 bases and J by 2 bases, with 18 bases between. CDR3 residues: CASSVTSASPYTDTQYF. The CDR3, as DNA: TGTGCCAGCAGCGTTACGTCAGCGTCCCCATACACAGATACGCAGTATTTT. Variable domain in full (rest from reference TRBV9 and TRBJ2-3): DSGVTQTPKHLITATGQRVTLRCSPRSGDLSVYWYQQSLDQGLQFLIQYYNGEERAKGNILERFSAQQFPDLHSELNLSSLELGDSALYFCASSVTSASPYTDTQYFGPGTRLTVL.

The rearrangement links TRBV28 to TRBJ1-2; D gene uncertain. V was clipped by 6 bases and J by 2 bases, with 10 bases between them. The CDR3 is 13 amino acids. The germline V gene encodes CDR1 MDHEN and CDR2 SYDVKM. The CDR3 region has the DNA TGTGCCAGCAGCCTCCCACAGAACTATGGCTACACCTTC. This gives the protein CASSLPQNYGYTF.

The genes are TRBV5-1 and TRBJ1-2; D not certain. V was clipped by 6 bases and J by 2 bases, with 17 bases between them. This CDR3 spans 15 amino acids. Germline V lookup: CDR1 SGHRS, CDR2 YFSETQ. The CDR3 spells CASKEGPRENYGYTF. Here the CDR3 DNA reads TGCGCCAGCAAAGAGGGCCCGCGAGAGAACTATGGCTACACCTTC.

The rearrangement uses TRBV9 and TRBJ1-6; the D is unclear. Germline CDR1 is SGDLS and CDR2 is YYNGEE. The CDR3 covers 14 residues. V lost 0 bases, J lost 13 bases, and 14 bases lay in between. CDR3 residues: CASSVEADYPPLHF. CDR3 DNA sequence: TGTGCCAGCAGCGTAGAAGCAGACTACCCTCCCCTCCACTTT.

The chain couples TRBV4-2 to TRBJ1-4, with 10 bases aligning to TRBD1. With V trimmed by 1 base and J by 7 bases, 3 bases remained unmatched. CDR3 length equals 15 residues. Germline V gene lookup returns CDR1 LGHNA and CDR2 YNFKEQ. Here the CDR3 DNA reads TGTGCCAGCAGCCAAGCCGGGACAGGGGCTGAAAAACTGTTTTTT. Amino acid sequence: CASSQAGTGAEKLFF.

The V and J genes are TRBV10-2 and TRBJ1-1; D possibly corresponds to TRBD1 (5 bases). In germline, CDR1 is WSHSY, CDR2 SAAADI. V lost 2 bases, J lost 7 bases, and 8 bases lay in between. This CDR3 contains 12 residues. DNA of the CDR3: TGCGCCAGCAGTGAGGGTGACAGTGAAGCTTTCTTT. Translated: CASSEGDSEAFF.

The J gene is TRBJ1-1, the V gene TRBV4-2; D unresolved. There are 14 residues in the CDR3. Germline V gene sequence: CDR1 LGHNA, CDR2 YNFKEQ. Trimming shortened V by 2 bases and J by 1 base, and 8 bases separated the two germline ends. CDR3: CASSQRPGNTEAFF. The DNA for the CDR3 is TGTGCCAGCAGCCAAAGGCCGGGGAACACTGAAGCTTTCTTT.

V is TRBV27 and J is TRBJ2-2; D is undetermined. The V end was cut by 0 bases, the J end by 4 bases, with 3 bases between. CDR1 MNHEY and CDR2 SMNVEV come from the germline V gene (reference sequence). The CDR3 extends over 13 amino acids. CDR3 in amino acids: CASSLSGTGELFF. The CDR3 region has the DNA TGTGCCAGCAGTTTATCCGGCACCGGGGAGCTGTTTTTT.

This clone was picked up many times. The chain uses TRBV7-2 and TRBJ2-1; D is uncertain. Trimming stripped 5 bases from V and 8 bases from J, with 19 bases between. The germline CDR1 and CDR2 sequences are SGHTA and FQGNSA. CDR3 length: 15 amino acids. The CDR3 bases are TGTGCCAGCAGCCCCGTGGTAGCACGGAGTCATGAGCAGTTCTTC. Protein product: CASSPVVARSHEQFF. The full variable domain, with the rest looked up from reference TRBV7-2 and TRBJ2-1, is GAGVSQSPSNKVTEKGKDVELRCDPISGHTALYWYRQSLGQGLEFLIYFQGNSAPDKSGLPSDRFSAERTGGSVSTLTIQRTQQEDSAVYLCASSPVVARSHEQFFGPGTRLTVL.

The rearrangement uses TRBV2 and TRBJ2-5, with D possibly TRBD2 on 6 matching bases. V was pared by 2 bases and J by 5 bases, with 9 bases between. The germline V gene encodes CDR1 SNHLY and CDR2 FYNNEI. There are 13 residues in the CDR3. The CDR3 reads CASSENGRETQYF. CDR3 sequence (DNA): TGTGCCAGCAGTGAAAATGGGAGGGAGACCCAGTACTTC. The full variable domain, completed using reference TRBV2 and TRBJ2-5, is EPEVTQTPSHQVTQMGQEVILRCVPISNHLYFYWYRQILGQKVEFLVSFYNNEISEKSEIFDDQFSVERPDGSNFTLKIRSTKLEDSAMYFCASSENGRETQYFGPGTRLLVL.